Following are 20 T cell receptor beta chains from one sample sequenced in a study of T cell clonality in common variable immunodeficiency. The antigens these receptors bind are not known. Findings and limits, study-wide: Common variable immunodeficiency TCR beta sequences reportedly had fewer deletions and N-nucleotide insertions.

Here immunoSEQ multiplex PCR was the method, and the copy in TCRdb shows in-frame clones only, minus some. The record shows about 26,000 clones for this sample, with no singletons present. The sequenced material came from peripheral blood mononuclear cells. These receptors all come from a human donor with common variable immunodeficiency.

This clone was detected a few times. The CDR3 region is CSARGDWGGEQFF. CDR3 DNA (partial): TGCAGTGCTAGAGGAGATTGGGGGGGTGAG. This chain connects TRBV20-1 to TRBJ2-1; 7 nucleotides align to TRBD2. The read ends 3 residues shy of where the CDR3 ends; the end is completed using the germline J gene. Per the germline V gene, CDR1 is DFQATT and CDR2 is SNEGSKA (reference sequence). Losses at the gene ends were 1 base for V and 9 bases for J; bases not matched to a gene: 6. The CDR3 is 13 residues long.

This clone has ten or more counts. The read ends 3 residues shy of where the CDR3 ends; the end is completed using the germline J gene. The chain is built from TRBV19 and TRBJ2-7, with 7 bases aligning to TRBD2. Looked up from germline, CDR1 is LNHDA and CDR2 is SQIVND (reference sequence). V shed 3 bases, J shed 4 bases, and the junction held 6 bases outside the gene matches. The CDR3 is made up of 14 amino acids. The chain's CDR3 is CASSMGGTKYEQYF. CDR3 DNA (partial): TGTGCCAGTAGTATGGGCGGGACTAAGTACGAG.

Details on this clone: Sequencing ends 3 residues short of the CDR3 end; the germline J gene provides the rest. The V gene is TRBV5-1, the J gene TRBJ2-7; the D gene is possibly TRBD1 (6 bases). The V and J ends lost 2 bases and 3 bases respectively, with 12 bases between them. The CDR3 is 14 amino acids. CDR1 is SGHRS, CDR2 YFSETQ, per germline. The CDR3 bases that were read are TGCGCCAGCAGCTTTAGCGTAGGGGGCTACGAG. Protein sequence: CASSFSVGGYE. In full, the CDR3 is CASSFSVGGYEQYF.

A word on this clone: The read gets to within 3 residues of the CDR3 end, and the germline J gene fills in the rest. V usage is TRBV6-2 or TRBV6-3 and J usage is TRBJ2-7; D remains unclear. The V end lost 6 bases, the J end lost 2 bases, and 11 bases lay between the germline ends. The germline CDR1 and CDR2 sequences are MNHEY and SVGEGT. The CDR3 consists of 13 residues. The CDR3 spells CASRVGSTYEQYF. The sequenced CDR3 bases are TGTGCCAGCAGAGTTGGCAGTACCTACGAG.

By share, this clone ranks as medium-sized. With the read ending 3 residues before the CDR3 end, the germline J gene is used to fill in that end. The rearrangement joins TRBV29-1 to TRBJ1-1, with D unclear. Trimming left V 3 bases short and J 5 bases short, with 10 bases between. Germline-derived CDR1 and CDR2 are SQVTM and ANQGSEA. The CDR3 length is 12 residues. CDR3 DNA, as far as it was read: TGCAGCGTTGACCGGGTGAGGACTGAA. This gives the protein CSVDRVRTE. The whole CDR3 region reads CSVDRVRTEAFF.

Note on this clone: Sequencing ends 3 residues short of the CDR3 end; the germline J gene provides the rest. The V gene is TRBV30, the J gene TRBJ1-5; TRBD1 is a possible D gene (5 bases). The CDR3 runs to 16 residues. CDR1 GTSNPN and CDR2 SVGIG come from the germline V gene (reference sequence). Between the trimmed V and J ends, which lost 1 base and 1 base, there was a span of 14 bases. The part of the CDR3 DNA that was read is TGTGCCTGGAGTGAGGGGTCGTTGGGGAGCAATCAGCCC. This sequence encodes CAWSEGSLGSNQP. The whole CDR3 protein is CAWSEGSLGSNQPQHF.

This clone was seen at least ten times. The read is 3 residues too short to cover the CDR3 end, so that end is filled in from the germline J gene. The chain recombines TRBV2 with TRBJ1-2; D might be TRBD1 (6 bases). Trimming left V 7 bases short and J 4 bases short, with 10 bases between. Per germline, CDR1 SNHLY and CDR2 FYNNEI. CDR3 length: 12 amino acids. CDR3 sequence reads: CASKAGAYGYTF. The sequenced part of the CDR3 DNA is TGTGCCAGCAAGGCAGGGGCCTATGGC.

This clone was counted ten times or more. The read ends 3 residues shy of where the CDR3 ends; the end is completed using the germline J gene. The V gene is TRBV2, the J gene TRBJ2-1; no definite D call. Trimming pared 4 bases from V and 7 bases from J, leaving 11 bases between. The CDR3 is 13 residues long. Germline loops: CDR1 SNHLY, CDR2 FYNNEI. CDR3 DNA (partial): TGTGCCAGCAGTGTAAACCTCGGTAATGAG. Its protein product is CASSVNLGNE. The complete CDR3 sequence is CASSVNLGNEQFF. The full variable domain, its missing parts supplied by reference TRBV2 and TRBJ2-1, is EPEVTQTPSHQVTQMGQEVILRCVPISNHLYFYWYRQILGQKVEFLVSFYNNEISEKSEIFDDQFSVERPDGSNFTLKIRSTKLEDSAMYFCASSVNLGNEQFFGPGTRLTVL.

This clone was seen repeatedly, ten times or more. CDR3 amino acids: CASSLGGQGGHEQFF. The DNA read from the CDR3 is TGTGCCAGCAGCTTGGGGGGACAGGGCGGGCATGAG. The chain joins TRBV5-4 to TRBJ2-1, with 9 positions matching TRBD1. The DNA ends 3 residues before the CDR3 does, and the rest of the CDR3 is filled in from the germline J gene. The germline gives CDR1 SGHNT, CDR2 YYREEE (reference sequence). CDR3 length equals 15 residues. With V trimmed by 0 bases and J by 8 bases, 6 bases remained unmatched.

The sample holds a few counts of this clone. The DNA ends 3 residues before the CDR3 does, and the rest of the CDR3 is filled in from the germline J gene. The rearrangement uses TRBV7-2 and TRBJ2-1, with 15 bases aligning to TRBD2. Germline CDR1 reads SGHTA; CDR2 reads FQGNSA. V lost 0 bases to trimming and J lost 5 bases; unmatched junction nucleotides: 2. This CDR3 is built from 17 residues. The chain's CDR3 is CASSLAGTSGGNNEQFF. Partial CDR3 DNA: TGTGCCAGCAGCTTAGCTGGGACTAGCGGGGGGAACAATGAG.

This clone was picked up many times. The DNA ends 3 residues before the CDR3 does, and the rest of the CDR3 is filled in from the germline J gene. V usage is TRBV5-1 and J usage is TRBJ2-3; TRBD2 is a possible D gene (5 bases). The CDR3 has 13 residues. Per germline, CDR1 SGHRS and CDR2 YFSETQ. The ends were cut back, 7 bases at V and 1 base at J, with 10 bases in the middle. The CDR3 protein is CASAGPRTDTQYF. Incomplete CDR3 DNA: TGCGCCAGCGCGGGCCCTCGCACAGATACG.

In its sample, this clone was seen many times. Read coverage stops 3 residues before the CDR3 terminus; the germline J gene supplies the remainder. The chain has TRBV20-1 and TRBJ1-4; TRBD1 might be the D (5 bases). The CDR3 sequence is 13 residues long. Germline-derived CDR1 and CDR2 are DFQATT and SNEGSKA (reference sequence). The V and J ends lost 3 bases and 7 bases respectively, with 12 bases between them. CDR3: CSASSGGGEKLFF. The DNA read from the CDR3 is TGCAGTGCTAGTAGCGGGGGGGGTGAAAAA.

This clone was found many times. Partial CDR3 DNA: TGTGCCAGCTCACCTACTAGCGGGGGGATCCAAGAGACC. Its translation is CASSPTSGGIQET. The full CDR3 is CASSPTSGGIQETQYF. The chain links TRBV18 to TRBJ2-5; 12 nucleotides line up with TRBD2. The sequence runs out 3 residues before the end of the CDR3; the remainder is reconstructed from the germline J gene. Germline CDR1 reads KGHSH; CDR2 reads LQKENI. The CDR3 totals 16 residues. The trim removed 3 bases at V and 1 base at J, leaving 3 bases unmatched.

This clone was observed at least ten times. The read stops 3 residues short of the end of the CDR3; the missing end is completed from the germline J gene. The chain recombines TRBV7-2 with TRBJ2-3, with D perhaps matching TRBD2 (6 bases). Germline CDR1 and CDR2: SGHTA and FQGNSA. V was trimmed by 5 bases and J by 0 bases, leaving 12 bases between them. The CDR3 is made up of 15 amino acids. The CDR3 protein is CASSRRSGSTDTQYF. The covered CDR3 bases are TGTGCCAGCAGCCGCCGCAGCGGGAGCACAGATACG.

This clone was detected ten times or more. The CDR3 extends 3 residues past the end of the read, so its final part is completed from the germline J gene. The chain is built from TRBV7-8 and TRBJ2-1, with 8 bases lining up with TRBD2. CDR1 is SGHVS, CDR2 FQNEAQ, per germline. J lost 6 bases, V lost 5 bases, and 9 bases had no gene match. The CDR3 has 15 amino acids. Incomplete CDR3 DNA: TGTGCCAGCAGCCCTCCATCAGCGGGGGTCAATGAG. Translated: CASSPPSAGVNE. The CDR3 in full is CASSPPSAGVNEQFF.

This clone was counted at least ten times. The read halts 3 residues ahead of the CDR3 end, with the missing end drawn from the germline J gene. The chain combines TRBV5-1 with TRBJ2-2, with 7 bases lining up with TRBD2. V lost 6 bases, J lost 3 bases, and 11 bases stayed unmatched. The CDR3 extends over 16 amino acids. Per the germline V gene, CDR1 is SGHRS and CDR2 is YFSETQ. The sequenced part of the CDR3 DNA is TGCGCCAGCACGGGGAGCGGGGCGCTATACACCGGGGAG. It is translated as CASTGSGALYTGE. The full CDR3 sequence reads CASTGSGALYTGELFF.

This clone was detected many times. The read terminates 3 residues before the CDR3 end, so the remaining end is supplied by the germline J gene. The chain links TRBV20-1 to TRBJ1-2, with a tentative D call TRBD1 (5 bases). Trimming took 3 bases from V and 3 from J, leaving 11 bases between them. Germline V CDR1 and CDR2: DFQATT, SNEGSKA (reference sequence). The CDR3 contains 13 residues. CDR3 DNA (partial): TGCAGTGCTAGTCGACAGACTGACTATGGC. Protein: CSASRQTDYG. The whole CDR3 sequence reads CSASRQTDYGYTF.

This clone was counted at least ten times. The CDR3 end falls 3 residues outside the read, so it is completed with the germline J gene. The chain is built from TRBV20-1 and TRBJ2-7; 11 positions match TRBD2. V dropped 5 bases and J dropped 6; count of bases not matched to a gene: 12. Germline V gene lookup returns CDR1 DFQATT and CDR2 SNEGSKA (reference sequence). CDR3 length equals 15 residues. Incomplete CDR3 DNA: TGCAGTGCTGAGCCCCAAACTAGCGGGAGTCGCGAG. Encoded protein: CSAEPQTSGSRE. The complete CDR3 sequence is CSAEPQTSGSREQYF.

This clone was counted at least ten times. The CDR3 sequence is CASSLGGLSGPGNTIYF. The sequenced CDR3 bases are TGCGCCAGCAGCTTGGGGGGACTATCAGGGCCCGGAAACACC. V usage is TRBV5-1 and J usage is TRBJ1-3, with a possible D match to TRBD1 (5 bases). The observed sequence ends 3 residues before the CDR3 terminus, with the missing tail filled in from the germline J gene. CDR3 length equals 17 residues. The germline CDR1 and CDR2 sequences are SGHRS and YFSETQ. With 0 bases removed from V and 4 bases from J, the gap between germline ends came to 17 bases.

Remarks on this clone: The sequenced fragment ends 3 residues before the CDR3 boundary, so the rest is inferred from the germline J gene. This chain joins TRBV6-1 and TRBJ1-6, with D possibly matching TRBD1 (5 bases). Germline V gives CDR1 MNHNS, CDR2 SASEGT. The CDR3 totals 16 residues. V lost 1 base and J lost 6, with 13 bases in between. This chain's CDR3 is CASSEVGRGSNSPLHF. The sequenced CDR3 bases are TGTGCCAGCAGTGAAGTCGGAAGGGGATCTAATTCACCC.